This T cell receptor (beta chain) stems from a study of blood T cell repertoires in COVID-19. Overall study context: T cells, B-cell-depleted T cells, or PBMCs provided the cDNA or gDNA that served as material.

Germline-derived CDR1 and CDR2 are SGHKS and YYEKEE (reference sequence). This CDR3 comprises 14 residues. The V and J ends lost 6 bases and 0 bases respectively, with 13 bases between them. Clones were sequenced by immunoSEQ multiplex PCR, and TCRdb holds only the in-frame ones, with some missing. The profile covers 200,000 to 300,000 clones, with 75% to 85% appearing a single time and 2% to 2.5% taken by the ten largest. The V and J genes are TRBV5-5 and TRBJ2-7, with D hard to call. The receptor's source is a man aged 35 to 55 who had recovered from COVID-19. The sequenced material came from peripheral blood. The CDR3 loop reads CASKPGTDSYEQYF. The CDR3 bases are TGTGCCAGCAAACCAGGCACAGACTCCTACGAGCAGTACTTC.